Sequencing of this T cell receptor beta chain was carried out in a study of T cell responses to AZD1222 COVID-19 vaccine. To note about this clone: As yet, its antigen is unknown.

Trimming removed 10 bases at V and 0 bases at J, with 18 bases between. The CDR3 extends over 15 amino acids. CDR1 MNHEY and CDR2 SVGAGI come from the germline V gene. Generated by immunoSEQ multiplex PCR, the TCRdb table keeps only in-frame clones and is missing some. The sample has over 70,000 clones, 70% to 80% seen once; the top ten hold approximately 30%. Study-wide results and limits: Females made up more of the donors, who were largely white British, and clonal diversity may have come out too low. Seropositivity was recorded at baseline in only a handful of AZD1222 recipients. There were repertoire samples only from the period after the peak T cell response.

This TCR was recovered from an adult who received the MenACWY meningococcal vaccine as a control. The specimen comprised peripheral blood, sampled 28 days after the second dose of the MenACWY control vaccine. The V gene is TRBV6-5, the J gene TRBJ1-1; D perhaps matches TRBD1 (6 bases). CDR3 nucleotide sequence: TGTGCCACCGGGGGGCGGGCTAAGATGAACACTGAAGCTTTCTTT. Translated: CATGGRAKMNTEAFF.